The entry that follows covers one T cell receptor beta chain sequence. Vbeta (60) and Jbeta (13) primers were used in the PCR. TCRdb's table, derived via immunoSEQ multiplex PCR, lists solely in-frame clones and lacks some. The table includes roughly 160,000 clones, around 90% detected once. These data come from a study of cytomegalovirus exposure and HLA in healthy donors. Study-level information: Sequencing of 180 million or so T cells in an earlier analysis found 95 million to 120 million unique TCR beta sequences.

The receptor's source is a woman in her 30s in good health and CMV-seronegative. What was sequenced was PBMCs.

In DNA form, the CDR3 reads TGCGCCAGCAGCCAAGATGGAGGGACGGGCGCCAATCAGCCCCAGCATTTT. Its translation is CASSQDGGTGANQPQHF. This chain links TRBV4-1 with TRBJ1-5, with D possibly TRBD1 on 5 matching bases. The CDR3 spans 17 residues. Germline lookup yields CDR1 MGHRA and CDR2 YSYEKL. V dropped 0 bases and J dropped 3 bases, with 15 bases sitting between them.